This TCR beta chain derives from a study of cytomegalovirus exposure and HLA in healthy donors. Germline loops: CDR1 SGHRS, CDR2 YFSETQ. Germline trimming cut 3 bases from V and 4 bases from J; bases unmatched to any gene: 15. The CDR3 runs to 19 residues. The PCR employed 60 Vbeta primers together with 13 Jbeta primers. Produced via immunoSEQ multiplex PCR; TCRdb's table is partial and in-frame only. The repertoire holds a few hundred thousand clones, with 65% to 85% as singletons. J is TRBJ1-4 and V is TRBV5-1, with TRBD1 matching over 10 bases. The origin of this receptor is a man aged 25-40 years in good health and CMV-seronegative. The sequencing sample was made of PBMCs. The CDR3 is CASSSRGTGTGEGNEKLFF. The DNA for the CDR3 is TGCGCCAGCAGCTCGAGGGGAACCGGGACAGGGGAAGGTAATGAAAAACTGTTTTTT.